This is a list of T cell receptor beta chains from one sample in a study of blood T cells in healthy people across ages. MiXCR, applied by TCRdb to the 5' RACE reads, yields one record per CDR3 protein. Here the sample spans around 820,000 distinct CDR3 sequences, around 25% being singletons. These data are also associated with another study on T cells of mothers and their children.

Input material: blood. Receptor source: a boy aged 5-17 years in good health. CDR3s include the opening cysteine and the closing phenylalanine or tryptophan. The D gene is left open where the match is weak. Expanded clones are given a class, and other clones once, few, many or no size at all.

V	D	length	size	J	DNA	CDR3
TRBV24-1	NA	14	few	TRBJ1-5	TGTGCCACCAGTGATCCTAAGACGAATCAGCCCCAGCATTTT	CATSDPKTNQPQHF
TRBV14	NA	17	few	TRBJ2-1	TGTGCCAGCAGCCAAGAAAGTTCAGGGGACTTTTATTGTGAGCAGTTCTTC	CASSQESSGDFYCEQFF
TRBV28	TRBD1	14	NA	TRBJ2-5	TGTGCCAGCATCCCCGGGACAGCAAAAGAGACCCGGTACTTC	CASIPGTAKETRYF
TRBV10-3	NA	15	many	TRBJ2-5	TGTGCCATCAGTTTTGGGCAGGGCTTGGAGGAGACCCAGTACTTC	CAISFGQGLEETQYF
TRBV10-3	TRBD2	16	few	TRBJ2-1	TGTGCCATCAGTGATGCTCTAGCGGGGGACTACAATGAGCAGTTCTTC	CAISDALAGDYNEQFF
TRBV27	NA	14	few	TRBJ2-5	TGTGCCAGCAGACTCAGTAGGTTACAAGGGACCCAGTACTTC	CASRLSRLQGTQYF
TRBV20-1	NA	15	few	TRBJ2-7	TGCAGTGCTAGAGATAGTCAGGGTAATTCCTACGAGCAGTACTTC	CSARDSQGNSYEQYF
TRBV9	TRBD1	14	NA	TRBJ2-7	TGTGCCAGCAGCGCCGGGACAGAGTCCTACGAGCAGTACTTC	CASSAGTESYEQYF
TRBV18	NA	15	NA	TRBJ2-5	TGTGCCAGCTCACCATCCCTCGGGGTTCGTGAGACCCAGTACTTC	CASSPSLGVRETQYF
TRBV20-1	NA	13	few	TRBJ2-5	TGCAGTGCTAGCCCGCCGGAGGAATGGGCCCAGTACTTC	CSASPPEEWAQYF
TRBV4-1	TRBD1	14	NA	TRBJ2-5	TGCGCCAGCAGCATCCGGACAGGGGGAGAGACCCAGTACTTC	CASSIRTGGETQYF
TRBV29-1	NA	11	few	TRBJ2-1	TGCAGCGTTGCGAAAGGGAATGAGCAGTTCTTC	CSVAKGNEQFF
TRBV7-6	NA	18	few	TRBJ1-4	TGTGCCAGCAGCTCCGGCGCATGGGGGACCGAAAATAATGAAAAACTGTTTTTT	CASSSGAWGTENNEKLFF
TRBV6-2/TRBV6-3	NA	15	few	TRBJ1-5	TGTGCCAGCACGGAGGTAAACAGGGAAAATCAGCCCCAGCATTTT	CASTEVNRENQPQHF